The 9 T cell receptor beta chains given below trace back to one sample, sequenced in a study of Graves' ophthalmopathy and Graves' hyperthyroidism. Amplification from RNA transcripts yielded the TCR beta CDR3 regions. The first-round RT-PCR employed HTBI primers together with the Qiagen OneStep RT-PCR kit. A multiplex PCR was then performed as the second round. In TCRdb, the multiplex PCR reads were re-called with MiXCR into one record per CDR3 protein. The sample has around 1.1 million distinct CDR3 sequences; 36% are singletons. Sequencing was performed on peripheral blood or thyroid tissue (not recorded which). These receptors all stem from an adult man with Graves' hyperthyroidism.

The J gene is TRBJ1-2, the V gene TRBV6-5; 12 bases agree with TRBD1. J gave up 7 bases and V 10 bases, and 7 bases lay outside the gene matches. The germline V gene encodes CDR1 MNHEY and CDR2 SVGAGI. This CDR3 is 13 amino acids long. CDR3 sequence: CATRGQGARGYTF. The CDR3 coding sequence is TGTGCCACTAGGGGACAGGGGGCGCGTGGCTACACCTTC.

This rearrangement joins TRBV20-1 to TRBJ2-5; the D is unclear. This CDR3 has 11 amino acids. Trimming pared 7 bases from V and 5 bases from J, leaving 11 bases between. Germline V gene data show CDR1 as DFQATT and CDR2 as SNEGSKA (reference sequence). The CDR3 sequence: CSVSGQETQYF. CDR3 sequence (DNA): TGCAGTGTATCTGGTCAGGAGACCCAGTACTTC.

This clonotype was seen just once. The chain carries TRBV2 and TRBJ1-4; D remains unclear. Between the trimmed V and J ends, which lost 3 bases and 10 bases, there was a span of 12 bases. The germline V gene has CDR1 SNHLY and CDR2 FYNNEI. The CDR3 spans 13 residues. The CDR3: CASSDRGDGKLFF. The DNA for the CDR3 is TGTGCCAGCAGTGACCGGGGAGACGGAAAACTGTTTTTT.

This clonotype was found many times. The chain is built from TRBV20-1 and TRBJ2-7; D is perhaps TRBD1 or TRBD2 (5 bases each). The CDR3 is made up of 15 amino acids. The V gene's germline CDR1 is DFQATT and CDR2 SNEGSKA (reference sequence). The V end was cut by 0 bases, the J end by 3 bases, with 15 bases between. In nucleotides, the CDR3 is TGCAGTGCTAGAGACCGACAGTCCGGAGGCTACGAGCAGTACTTC. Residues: CSARDRQSGGYEQYF.

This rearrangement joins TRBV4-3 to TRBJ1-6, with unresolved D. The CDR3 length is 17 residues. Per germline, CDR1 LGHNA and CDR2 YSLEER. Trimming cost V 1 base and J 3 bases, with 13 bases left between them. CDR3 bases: TGCGCCAGCAGCCAAGCGCAAAGAGCTGACTATAATTCACCCCTCCACTTT. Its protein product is CASSQAQRADYNSPLHF.

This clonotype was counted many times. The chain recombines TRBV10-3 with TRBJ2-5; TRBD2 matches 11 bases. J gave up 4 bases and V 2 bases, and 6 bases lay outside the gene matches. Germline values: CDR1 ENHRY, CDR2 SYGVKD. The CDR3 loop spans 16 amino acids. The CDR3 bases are TGTGCCATCAGTGAGGAAGGGCTAGCGGGAGGAGAGACCCAGTACTTC. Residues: CAISEEGLAGGETQYF.

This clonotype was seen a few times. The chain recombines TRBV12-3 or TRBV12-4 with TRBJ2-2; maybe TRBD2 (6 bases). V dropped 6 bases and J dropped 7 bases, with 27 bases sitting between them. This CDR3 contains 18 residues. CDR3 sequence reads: CASSQLPASAPRGGELFF. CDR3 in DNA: TGTGCCAGCAGCCAACTGCCGGCTAGCGCTCCTAGAGGCGGGGAGCTGTTTTTT.

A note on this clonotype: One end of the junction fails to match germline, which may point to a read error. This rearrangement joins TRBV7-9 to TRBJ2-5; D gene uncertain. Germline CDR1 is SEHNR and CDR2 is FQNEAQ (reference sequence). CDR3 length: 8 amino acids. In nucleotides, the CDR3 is TGTGCCAGCAACTCGTATAACTTC. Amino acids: CASNSYNF.

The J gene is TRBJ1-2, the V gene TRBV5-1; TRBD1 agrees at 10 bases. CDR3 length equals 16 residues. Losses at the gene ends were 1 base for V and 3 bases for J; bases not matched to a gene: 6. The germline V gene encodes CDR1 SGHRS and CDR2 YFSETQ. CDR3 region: CASSLRQGAPYYGYTF. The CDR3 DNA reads TGCGCCAGCAGCTTGCGACAGGGGGCTCCCTACTATGGCTACACCTTC. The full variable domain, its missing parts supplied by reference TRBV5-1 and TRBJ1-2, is KAGVTQTPRYLIKTRGQQVTLSCSPISGHRSVSWYQQTPGQGLQFLFEYFSETQRNKGNFPGRFSGRQFSNSRSEMNVSTLELGDSALYLCASSLRQGAPYYGYTFGSGTRLTVV.